Presented here are 32 T cell receptor beta chains from one specimen sequenced in a study of cytomegalovirus exposure and HLA in healthy donors. 13 Jbeta primers and 60 Vbeta primers were used for the PCR. Using immunoSEQ multiplex PCR, the repertoire was profiled, and TCRdb retains in-frame clones only, with some absent. The repertoire has 150,000 to 200,000 clones, over 65% of them found once; the top ten carry about 1.5%. What was sequenced was PBMCs. Receptors were obtained from a man aged 18 to 35 in good health and CMV-seronegative.

The chain has TRBV7-9 and TRBJ1-2, with 10 bases fitting TRBD1. This CDR3 has 14 amino acids. Germline V lookup: CDR1 SEHNR, CDR2 FQNEAQ (reference sequence). J gave up 4 bases and V 4 bases, and 3 bases lay outside the gene matches. The CDR3 coding sequence is TGTGCCAGCAGCTGGGGACAGGGGAGCTATGGCTACACCTTC. Protein product: CASSWGQGSYGYTF.

This chain joins TRBV5-1 and TRBJ2-5; 10 bases fit TRBD2. V dropped 0 bases and J dropped 2; count of bases not matched to a gene: 13. The CDR3 is 19 amino acids. Per the germline V gene, CDR1 is SGHRS and CDR2 is YFSETQ. The CDR3 nucleotides read TGCGCCAGCAGCTTGGCCCTTTGGGCTAGCGGGGGTCTTCAAGAGACCCAGTACTTC. Translated: CASSLALWASGGLQETQYF.

This clone was detected once. The chain carries TRBV29-1 and TRBJ1-1, with D perhaps TRBD1 (5 bases). The CDR3 is 14 residues long. Trimming shortened V by 4 bases and J by 4 bases, and 16 bases separated the two germline ends. Germline V CDR1 and CDR2: SQVTM, ANQGSEA. The CDR3 DNA is TGCAGCGTTGTCACCCAGGGCCTGGGCACTGAAGCTTTCTTT. Amino acid sequence: CSVVTQGLGTEAFF.

The gene calls are TRBV6-1 and TRBJ1-5; no reliable D call. V was pared by 7 bases and J by 0 bases, with 7 bases between. CDR3 length: 13 residues. Per germline, CDR1 MNHNS and CDR2 SASEGT. CDR3 sequence (DNA): TGTGCCAGCAATCTTTATAGCAATCAGCCCCAGCATTTT. It codes for CASNLYSNQPQHF.

V usage is TRBV12-5 and J usage is TRBJ1-2; 9 nucleotides agree with TRBD1. CDR3 length: 17 residues. V lost 4 bases to trimming and J lost 4 bases; unmatched junction nucleotides: 13. Germline CDR1 reads LGHNT; CDR2 reads FRNRAP. CDR3 in amino acids: CASGSSQDRGKGYGYTF. CDR3 DNA: TGTGCTAGTGGTTCCAGCCAAGACAGGGGGAAGGGCTATGGCTACACCTTC.

J is TRBJ1-2 and V is TRBV19; 9 nucleotides agree with TRBD1. CDR3 size: 16 residues. V dropped 6 bases and J dropped 7; count of bases not matched to a gene: 15. The V gene's germline CDR1 is LNHDA and CDR2 SQIVND (reference sequence). The CDR3 spells CASSLMGDRVLRGYTF. DNA for the CDR3: TGTGCCAGTAGCCTCATGGGGGACAGGGTCCTCCGTGGCTACACCTTC.

In this sample, this clone turned up a few times. This chain connects TRBV5-5 to TRBJ2-6, with 7 bases lining up with TRBD1. The germline gives CDR1 SGHKS, CDR2 YYEKEE (reference sequence). The ends lost 2 bases at V and 0 bases at J; junction bases unmatched: 5. The CDR3 sequence is 17 residues long. The CDR3 DNA is TGTGCCAGCAGCTTCCGGGACAGCAACTCTGGGGCCAACGTCCTGACTTTC. Protein: CASSFRDSNSGANVLTF.

There are a few counts of this clone. The junction differs from germline at one of its ends, possibly a read error. The J gene is TRBJ2-1, the V gene TRBV27; 8 bases are shared with TRBD2. Germline lookup yields CDR1 MNHEY and CDR2 SMNVEV (reference sequence). The CDR3 extends over 14 amino acids. The DNA for the CDR3 is TGTGCCAGCAGTTTAGATCGGGGGACTAGAGAGAGCCTCTTC. Translated, it gives CASSLDRGTRESLF.

The chain combines TRBV30 with TRBJ2-5, with 9 bases lining up with TRBD1. The J call may be faulty, since TRBJ2-7 better matches the DNA end. This CDR3 spans 14 amino acids. Looked up from germline, CDR1 is GTSNPN and CDR2 is SVGIG (reference sequence). CDR3 nucleotides: TGTGCCTGGAGCCAGACCGGGACAGGGACCGAGCAGTACTTC. Translated: CAWSQTGTGTEQYF.

The chain uses TRBV9 and TRBJ2-3; no reliable D call. The length of the CDR3 is 15 residues. The ends were cut back, 0 bases at V and 3 bases at J, with 11 bases in the middle. The germline CDR1 and CDR2 sequences are SGDLS and YYNGEE. CDR3 residues: CASSVAKRPTDTQYF. The CDR3 DNA sequence: TGTGCCAGCAGCGTAGCGAAGAGGCCAACAGATACGCAGTATTTT.

This clone was detected a few times. The chain carries TRBV7-8 and TRBJ1-2; D unresolved. The CDR3 totals 14 residues. Germline values: CDR1 SGHVS, CDR2 FQNEAQ. Trimming pared 3 bases from V and 3 bases from J, leaving 11 bases between. The CDR3 spells CASSLARRDYGYTF. The CDR3 DNA follows: TGTGCCAGCAGCTTGGCGCGGCGGGACTATGGCTACACCTTC.

CDR3 loop: CASSARDRFSGNTIYF. In nucleotides, the CDR3 is TGTGCCAGCAGCGCAAGAGACAGGTTCTCTGGAAACACCATATATTTT. This chain joins TRBV9 and TRBJ1-3; maybe TRBD1 (6 bases). The germline V gene has CDR1 SGDLS and CDR2 YYNGEE. The CDR3 is made up of 16 amino acids. The V end lost 3 bases, the J end lost 0 bases, and 13 bases lay between the germline ends. Variable domain in full (rest from reference TRBV9 and TRBJ1-3): DSGVTQTPKHLITATGQRVTLRCSPRSGDLSVYWYQQSLDQGLQFLIQYYNGEERAKGNILERFSAQQFPDLHSELNLSSLELGDSALYFCASSARDRFSGNTIYFGEGSWLTVV.

This clone appeared a few times. Other DNA sequences in the sample encode the same CDR3. The chain couples TRBV11-3 to TRBJ2-3, with a tentative D call TRBD2 (6 bases). CDR3 length: 15 residues. With 5 bases removed from V and 2 bases from J, the gap between germline ends came to 14 bases. Germline V gives CDR1 SGHNT, CDR2 YENEEA. CDR3 sequence (DNA): TGTGCCAGCAGCGCTGGTGGGGGGTCCACAGATACGCAGTATTTT. This sequence encodes CASSAGGGSTDTQYF.

The V gene is TRBV9, the J gene TRBJ1-1; TRBD1 might be the D (5 bases). Germline CDR1 is SGDLS and CDR2 is YYNGEE. V dropped 4 bases and J dropped 13 bases, with 26 bases sitting between them. This CDR3 comprises 15 residues. DNA for the CDR3: TGTGCCAGCAGCCCCGTAGTTGAGGGGAGGGAGGGTGGTTTCTTT. It specifies CASSPVVEGREGGFF.

The chain recombines TRBV7-9 with TRBJ2-5, with TRBD2 matching 7 bases. The CDR3 length is 15 residues. Trimming removed 5 bases from V and 2 bases from J; junction bases left unmatched: 8. Germline V CDR1 and CDR2: SEHNR, FQNEAQ (reference sequence). The CDR3: CASSAGDRIQETQYF. In DNA, the CDR3 is TGTGCCAGCAGCGCGGGGGACCGCATACAAGAGACCCAGTACTTC.

This chain joins TRBV2 and TRBJ1-5; D is undetermined. The CDR3 runs 14 residues. Per the germline V gene, CDR1 is SNHLY and CDR2 is FYNNEI. Trimming removed 2 bases from V and 5 bases from J, with 10 bases in between. The CDR3 bases are TGTGCCAGCAGTGAAAAGAGGGTGGATCAGCCCCAGCATTTT. It codes for CASSEKRVDQPQHF.

The V gene is TRBV28, the J gene TRBJ1-2, with 12 bases aligning to TRBD1. Per the germline V gene, CDR1 is MDHEN and CDR2 is SYDVKM. The CDR3 totals 13 residues. J gave up 10 bases and V 6 bases, and 6 bases lay outside the gene matches. CDR3 sequence (DNA): TGTGCCAGCAGCTGGGACAGGGGGCGTCACTACACCTTC. Residues: CASSWDRGRHYTF.

The chain links TRBV2 to TRBJ2-5, with a weak D call TRBD1 (6 bases). CDR3 size: 11 residues. V was trimmed by 7 bases and J by 3 bases, leaving 6 bases between them. From germline, CDR1 is SNHLY and CDR2 FYNNEI. The CDR3 bases are TGTGCCAGCAAGGGGGAAGAGACCCAGTACTTC. It specifies CASKGEETQYF.

The rearrangement uses TRBV19 and TRBJ1-3; 7 bases match TRBD1. This CDR3 is built from 16 residues. With 5 bases clipped from V and 0 bases from J, the junction kept 7 bases outside the gene matches. Looked up from germline, CDR1 is LNHDA and CDR2 is SQIVND (reference sequence). In DNA, the CDR3 is TGTGCCAGTAGTGCCGGACAGGCCTTCTCTGGAAACACCATATATTTT. Its protein product is CASSAGQAFSGNTIYF. The full variable domain, its missing parts supplied by reference TRBV19 and TRBJ1-3, is DGGITQSPKYLFRKEGQNVTLSCEQNLNHDAMYWYRQDPGQGLRLIYYSQIVNDFQKGDIAEGYSVSREKKESFPLTVTSAQKNPTAFYLCASSAGQAFSGNTIYFGEGSWLTVV.

The gene calls are TRBV5-4 and TRBJ2-3; 14 bases are shared with TRBD2. This CDR3 comprises 14 residues. Germline lookup yields CDR1 SGHNT and CDR2 YYREEE (reference sequence). V was clipped by 4 bases and J by 11 bases; unmatched bases: 6. CDR3 residues: CASSAGTSGREQYF. The CDR3 DNA reads TGTGCCAGCAGCGCCGGGACTAGCGGGAGAGAGCAGTATTTT.

This clone turned up a few times. This rearrangement joins TRBV27 to TRBJ2-2; D is ambiguous. The CDR3 has 13 residues. The ends were cut back, 7 bases at V and 1 base at J, with 7 bases in the middle. The germline gives CDR1 MNHEY, CDR2 SMNVEV (reference sequence). CDR3 sequence reads: CASTDLNTGELFF. CDR3 nucleotide sequence: TGTGCCAGCACAGACTTGAACACCGGGGAGCTGTTTTTT.

The chain combines TRBV18 with TRBJ2-1; 11 bases are a match to TRBD2. J gave up 7 bases and V 6 bases, and 5 bases lay outside the gene matches. Germline V gene data show CDR1 as KGHSH and CDR2 as LQKENI. The CDR3 is made up of 14 amino acids. In DNA form, the CDR3 reads TGTGCCAGCTCTCGATTAGCGGGAGGGAATGAGCAGTTCTTC. It encodes CASSRLAGGNEQFF.

This clone was detected only a few times. The chain has TRBV6-1 and TRBJ1-2; D unclear. The V and J ends lost 0 bases and 4 bases respectively, with 18 bases between them. Germline CDR1 is MNHNS and CDR2 is SASEGT. The length of the CDR3 is 17 residues. CDR3 residues: CASSEAILRAGGYGYTF. CDR3 DNA: TGTGCCAGCAGTGAAGCGATACTGAGGGCAGGAGGCTATGGCTACACCTTC.

This clone was observed a handful of times. As DNA, the CDR3 is TGCGCCAGCAGTAGTGGCGGCCTGGATGAAAAACTGTTTTTT. This sequence encodes CASSSGGLDEKLFF. The chain couples TRBV5-1 to TRBJ1-4; D is undetermined. CDR1 is SGHRS, CDR2 YFSETQ, per germline. The CDR3 is 14 residues long. Trimming removed 5 bases from V and 6 bases from J, with 14 bases in between.

V gene TRBV15 combines with J gene TRBJ1-2; the match to TRBD1 covers 8 bases. CDR1 is LNHNV and CDR2 is YYDKDF in the germline V gene (reference sequence). With V trimmed by 0 bases and J by 6 bases, 6 bases remained unmatched. This CDR3 spans 15 amino acids. CDR3 coding DNA: TGTGCCACCAGCAGAGAGGGCAGGGGGCTTAATGGCTACACCTTC. Amino acid sequence: CATSREGRGLNGYTF.

V and J are TRBV30 and TRBJ2-5; TRBD2 agrees at 7 bases. The CDR3 is 16 amino acids. Germline trimming cut 2 bases from V and 5 bases from J; bases unmatched to any gene: 14. The V gene's germline CDR1 is GTSNPN and CDR2 SVGIG (reference sequence). The CDR3 DNA follows: TGTGCCTGGAGTTTCCCCGTCGGGTACGGGGGGGAGACCCAGTACTTC. Translation: CAWSFPVGYGGETQYF.

This sequence joins TRBV7-2 and TRBJ1-1; D is undetermined. V was clipped by 0 bases and J by 2 bases, with 10 bases between them. Germline V lookup: CDR1 SGHTA, CDR2 FQGNSA. The CDR3 has 15 residues. The CDR3 region has the DNA TGTGCCAGCAGCTTAGCGGGAGGTAAAAACACTGAAGCTTTCTTT. It translates to CASSLAGGKNTEAFF.

This rearrangement joins TRBV6-4 to TRBJ2-2; 10 bases are a match to TRBD2. V shed 0 bases, J shed 1 base, and the junction held 2 bases outside the gene matches. The CDR3 spans 17 residues. The germline gives CDR1 MRHNA, CDR2 SNTAGT. CDR3 in amino acids: CASSDSGLALNTGELFF. CDR3 nucleotide sequence: TGTGCCAGCAGTGACTCGGGACTAGCGTTGAACACCGGGGAGCTGTTTTTT.

The V gene is TRBV4-1, the J gene TRBJ2-1; D call uncertain. The CDR3 loop spans 16 amino acids. The germline V gene encodes CDR1 MGHRA and CDR2 YSYEKL. V gave up 3 bases and J gave up 6 bases, with 18 bases separating them. This chain's CDR3 is CASSHPTIPYGNEQFF. The CDR3 region has the DNA TGCGCCAGCAGCCACCCCACTATTCCCTATGGCAATGAGCAGTTCTTC.

The chain links TRBV7-8 to TRBJ2-5; 7 nucleotides match TRBD2. With the DNA end fitting TRBJ2-7 better, the J assignment may be wrong. The germline V gene has CDR1 SGHVS and CDR2 FQNEAQ. The CDR3 length is 14 residues. The CDR3 is CASTLGGNAYEQYF. For the CDR3, the DNA is TGTGCCAGCACCCTCGGGGGGAACGCCTACGAGCAGTACTTC.

This chain joins TRBV19 and TRBJ1-1, with TRBD1 as a possible D gene (5 bases). The CDR3 runs 12 residues. Germline CDR1 LNHDA, CDR2 SQIVND (reference sequence). The CDR3 spells CAAGGANTEAFF. The DNA of the CDR3 is TGTGCAGCCGGAGGGGCCAACACTGAAGCTTTCTTT. The full variable domain, with the rest looked up from reference TRBV19 and TRBJ1-1, is DGGITQSPKYLFRKEGQNVTLSCEQNLNHDAMYWYRQDPGQGLRLIYYSQIVNDFQKGDIAEGYSVSREKKESFPLTVTSAQKNPTAFYLCAAGGANTEAFFGQGTRLTVV.

The V gene is TRBV18, the J gene TRBJ1-1, with TRBD1 matching 7 bases. The CDR3 runs 15 residues. CDR1 KGHSH and CDR2 LQKENI come from the germline V gene. After removal of 0 bases from V and 4 bases from J, the junction contained 5 bases not matched to a gene. The CDR3, as DNA: TGTGCCAGCTCACCACCCGCAGGGGGGAGCACTGAAGCTTTCTTT. This gives the protein CASSPPAGGSTEAFF.